This T cell receptor (beta chain) derives from a study of post-analysis software for immune sequencing data. J lost 1 base, V lost 1 base, and 5 bases had no gene match. Looked up from germline, CDR1 is SEHNR and CDR2 is FQNEAQ (reference sequence). This CDR3 region has 16 residues. This clonotype showed up just a few times. What it binds is unknown. Researchers reported that TCR beta cDNA libraries carried unique molecular identifiers. The source material, roughly 0.9 to 11 million T cells, gave rise to roughly 500,000 cDNA molecules. In TCRdb, the PCR reads were re-called with MiXCR into one record per CDR3 protein. The table lists about 810,000 distinct CDR3 sequences, about 50% of them singletons. Overall study results and limits: Under the F measure, samples that were prepared in one batch clustered strongly together. When patients were compared with controls, a handful of TRBV segments were more frequent, TRBV5-6, TRBV5-1 and TRBV20-1 among them.

The chain couples TRBV7-9 to TRBJ2-7; the match to TRBD1 covers 9 bases. This clonotype was obtained from a girl aged 5-17 years with multiple sclerosis. The source material was blood. The CDR3 loop reads CASSLDGGTGSYEQYF. The DNA of the CDR3 is TGTGCCAGCAGCTTAGACGGCGGGACAGGGTCCTACGAGCAGTACTTC.